This TCR beta chain was found in a study of PD-1 blockade in classical Hodgkin lymphoma. Study at large: Every 2 weeks, patients got 3 mg/kg intravenous nivolumab. Study-wide points: Those patients who began receiving nivolumab less than 1 year after ASCT had lower diversity, and they were excluded. Only CD4+ TCR diversity, not CD8+, had risen significantly by C4D1.

Method: immunoSEQ multiplex PCR; TCRdb's copy keeps in-frame clones and lacks some. The data contain around 3,900 clones, 78% of them singletons. Every patient experienced relapse after autologous stem cell transplantation, and brentuximab vedotin exposure varied. The CD4+ T cells used were purified from thawed PBMCs through magnetic negative selection. In its sample, this clone was seen a few times. Antigen specificity is unknown. Looked up from germline, CDR1 is SNHLY and CDR2 is FYNNEI. After removal of 0 bases from V and 0 bases from J, the junction contained 9 bases not matched to a gene. This CDR3 contains 18 residues.

The J gene is TRBJ2-7, the V gene TRBV2; 9 nucleotides line up with TRBD2. The sample was CD4+ T cells from blood, taken at baseline. The TCR originated in a human donor with classical Hodgkin lymphoma. The CDR3 sequence is CASSEALQGSGGSYEQYV. The DNA of the CDR3 is TGTGCCAGCAGTGAAGCGCTTCAGGGTAGCGGGGGCTCCTACGAGCAGTACGTC.